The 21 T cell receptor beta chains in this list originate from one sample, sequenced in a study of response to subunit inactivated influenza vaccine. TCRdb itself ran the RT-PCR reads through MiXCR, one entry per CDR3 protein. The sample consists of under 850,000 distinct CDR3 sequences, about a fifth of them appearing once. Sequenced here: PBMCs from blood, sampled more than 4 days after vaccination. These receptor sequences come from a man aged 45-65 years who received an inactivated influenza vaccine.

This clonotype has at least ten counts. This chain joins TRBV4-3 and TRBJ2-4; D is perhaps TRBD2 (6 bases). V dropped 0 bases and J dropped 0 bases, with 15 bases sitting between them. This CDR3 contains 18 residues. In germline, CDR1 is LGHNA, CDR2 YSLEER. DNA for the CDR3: TGCGCCAGCAGCCAAGAATGGAGGCGGGGCGCAGCCAAAAACATTCAGTACTTC. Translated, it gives CASSQEWRRGAAKNIQYF.

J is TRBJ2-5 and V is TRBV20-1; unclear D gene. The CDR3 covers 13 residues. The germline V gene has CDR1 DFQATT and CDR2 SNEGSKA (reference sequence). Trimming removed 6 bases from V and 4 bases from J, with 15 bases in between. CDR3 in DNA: TGCAGTGCACTGAACACGGTGGGAGAGACCCAGTACTTC. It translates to CSALNTVGETQYF.

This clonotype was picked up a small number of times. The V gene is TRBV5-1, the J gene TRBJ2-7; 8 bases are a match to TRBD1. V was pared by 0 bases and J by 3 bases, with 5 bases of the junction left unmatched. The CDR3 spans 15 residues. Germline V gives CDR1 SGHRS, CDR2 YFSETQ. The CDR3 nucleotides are TGCGCCAGCAGCTTGGCCCCGGGACAGGTCTACGAGCAGTACTTC. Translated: CASSLAPGQVYEQYF.

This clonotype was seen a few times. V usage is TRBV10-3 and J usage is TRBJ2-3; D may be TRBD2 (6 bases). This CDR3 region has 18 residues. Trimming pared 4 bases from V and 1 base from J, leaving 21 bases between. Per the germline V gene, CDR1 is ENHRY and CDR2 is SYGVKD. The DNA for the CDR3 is TGTGCCATCAGTGCTAAGCCGGGACTTAGCCGGGGCACAGATACGCAGTATTTT. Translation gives CAISAKPGLSRGTDTQYF.

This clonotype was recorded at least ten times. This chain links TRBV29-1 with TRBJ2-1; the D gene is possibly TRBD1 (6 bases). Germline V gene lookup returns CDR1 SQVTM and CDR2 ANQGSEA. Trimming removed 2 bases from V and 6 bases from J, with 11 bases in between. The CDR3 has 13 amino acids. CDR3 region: CSVEQGIGNEQFF. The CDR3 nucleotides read TGCAGCGTTGAACAGGGGATTGGCAATGAGCAGTTCTTC.

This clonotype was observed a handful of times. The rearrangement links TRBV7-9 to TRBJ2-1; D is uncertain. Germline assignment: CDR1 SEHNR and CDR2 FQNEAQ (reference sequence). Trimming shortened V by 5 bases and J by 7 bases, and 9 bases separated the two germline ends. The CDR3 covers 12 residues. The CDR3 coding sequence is TGTGCCAGCAGCCCGACTCTTAATGAGCAGTTCTTC. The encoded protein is CASSPTLNEQFF.

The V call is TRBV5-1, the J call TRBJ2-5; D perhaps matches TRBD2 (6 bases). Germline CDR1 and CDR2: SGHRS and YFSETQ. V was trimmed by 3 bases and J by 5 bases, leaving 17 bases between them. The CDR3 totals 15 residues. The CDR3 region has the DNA TGCGCCAGCAGCTCTTTCCGACTAGAAATGGAGACCCAGTACTTC. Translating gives CASSSFRLEMETQYF.

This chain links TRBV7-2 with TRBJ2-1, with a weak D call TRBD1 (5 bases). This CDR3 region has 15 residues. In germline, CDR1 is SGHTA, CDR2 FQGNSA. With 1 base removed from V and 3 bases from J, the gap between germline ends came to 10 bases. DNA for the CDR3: TGTGCCAGCAGCTTAGAGGGGAATTTCTACAATGAGCAGTTCTTC. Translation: CASSLEGNFYNEQFF. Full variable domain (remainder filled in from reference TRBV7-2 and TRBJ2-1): GAGVSQSPSNKVTEKGKDVELRCDPISGHTALYWYRQSLGQGLEFLIYFQGNSAPDKSGLPSDRFSAERTGGSVSTLTIQRTQQEDSAVYLCASSLEGNFYNEQFFGPGTRLTVL.

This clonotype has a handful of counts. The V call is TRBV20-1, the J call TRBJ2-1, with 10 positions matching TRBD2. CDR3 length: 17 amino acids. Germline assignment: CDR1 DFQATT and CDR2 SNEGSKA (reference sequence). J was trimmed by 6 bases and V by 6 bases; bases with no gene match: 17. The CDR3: CSADPAGGPRQVNEQFF. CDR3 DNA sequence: TGCAGTGCAGACCCAGCGGGAGGGCCTCGCCAGGTCAATGAGCAGTTCTTC.

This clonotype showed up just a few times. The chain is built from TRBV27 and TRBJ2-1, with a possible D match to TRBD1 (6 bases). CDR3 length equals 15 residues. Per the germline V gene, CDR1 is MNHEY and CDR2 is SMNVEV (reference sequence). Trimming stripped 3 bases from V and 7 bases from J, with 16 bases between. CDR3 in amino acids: CASSFIQGYRNEQFF. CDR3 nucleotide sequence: TGTGCCAGCAGTTTCATACAGGGTTATAGGAATGAGCAGTTCTTC.

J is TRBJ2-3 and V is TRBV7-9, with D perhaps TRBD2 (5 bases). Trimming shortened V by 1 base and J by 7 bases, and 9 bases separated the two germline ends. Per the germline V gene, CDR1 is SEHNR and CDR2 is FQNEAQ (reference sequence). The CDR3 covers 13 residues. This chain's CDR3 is CASSLETIHTQYF. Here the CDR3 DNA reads TGTGCCAGCAGCTTAGAGACTATTCATACGCAGTATTTT.

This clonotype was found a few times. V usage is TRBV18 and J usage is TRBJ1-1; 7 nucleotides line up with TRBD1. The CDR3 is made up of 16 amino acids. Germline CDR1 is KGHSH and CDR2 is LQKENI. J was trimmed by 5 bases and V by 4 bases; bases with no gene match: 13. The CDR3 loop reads CASSHGTAASGTEAFF. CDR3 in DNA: TGTGCCAGCTCACACGGGACAGCAGCCAGTGGGACTGAAGCTTTCTTT.

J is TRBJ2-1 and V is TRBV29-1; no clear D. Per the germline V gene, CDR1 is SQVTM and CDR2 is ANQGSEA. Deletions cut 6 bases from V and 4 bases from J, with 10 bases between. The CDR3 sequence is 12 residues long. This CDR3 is CSVNLEYNEQFF. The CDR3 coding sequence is TGCAGCGTAAACCTAGAGTACAATGAGCAGTTCTTC.

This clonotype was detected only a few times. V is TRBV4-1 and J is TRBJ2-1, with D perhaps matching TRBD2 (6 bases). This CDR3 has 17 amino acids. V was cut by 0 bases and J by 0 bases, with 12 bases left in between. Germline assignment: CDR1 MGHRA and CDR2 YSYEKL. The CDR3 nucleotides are TGCGCCAGCAGCCAAGATCCGGCGCGGGGCTCCTACAATGAGCAGTTCTTC. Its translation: CASSQDPARGSYNEQFF.

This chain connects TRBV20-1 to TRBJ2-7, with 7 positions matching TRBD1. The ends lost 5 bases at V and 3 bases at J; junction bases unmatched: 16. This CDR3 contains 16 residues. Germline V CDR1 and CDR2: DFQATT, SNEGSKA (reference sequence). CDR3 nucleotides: TGCAGTGCTCAATTACCCACCTCGACAGGGTTCTACGAGCAGTACTTC. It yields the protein CSAQLPTSTGFYEQYF.

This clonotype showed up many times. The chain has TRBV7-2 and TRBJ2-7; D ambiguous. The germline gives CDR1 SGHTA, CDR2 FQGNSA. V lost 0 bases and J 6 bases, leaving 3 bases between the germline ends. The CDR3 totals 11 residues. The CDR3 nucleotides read TGTGCCAGCAGCTTAGCGGGCGAGCAGTACTTC. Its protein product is CASSLAGEQYF.

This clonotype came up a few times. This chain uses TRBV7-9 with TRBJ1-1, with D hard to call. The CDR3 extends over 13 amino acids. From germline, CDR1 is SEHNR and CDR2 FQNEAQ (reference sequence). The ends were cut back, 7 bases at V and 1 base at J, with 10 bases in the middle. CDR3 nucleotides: TGTGCCAGCAACCCACAAGGGAACACTGAAGCTTTCTTT. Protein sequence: CASNPQGNTEAFF.

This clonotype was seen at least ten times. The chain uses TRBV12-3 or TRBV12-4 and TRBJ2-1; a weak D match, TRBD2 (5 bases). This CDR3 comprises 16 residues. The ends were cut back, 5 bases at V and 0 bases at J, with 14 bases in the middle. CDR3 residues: CASSPRGGSSYNEQFF. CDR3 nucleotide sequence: TGTGCCAGCAGTCCCAGAGGTGGGAGCTCCTACAATGAGCAGTTCTTC.

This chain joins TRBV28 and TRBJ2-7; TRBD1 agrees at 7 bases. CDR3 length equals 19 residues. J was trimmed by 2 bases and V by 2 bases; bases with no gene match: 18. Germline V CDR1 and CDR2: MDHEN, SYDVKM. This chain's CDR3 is CASSLPTTGVGRLAYEQYF. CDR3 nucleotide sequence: TGTGCCAGCAGTTTACCCACCACAGGGGTGGGACGCCTGGCCTACGAGCAGTACTTC.

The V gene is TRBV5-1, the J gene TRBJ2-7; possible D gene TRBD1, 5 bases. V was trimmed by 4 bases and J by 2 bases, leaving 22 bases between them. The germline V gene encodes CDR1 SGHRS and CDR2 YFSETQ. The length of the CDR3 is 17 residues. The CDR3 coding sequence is TGCGCCAGCAGCCTGGGGAACATAGGGGCGCAACCCTACGAGCAGTACTTC. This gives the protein CASSLGNIGAQPYEQYF.

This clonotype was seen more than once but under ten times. CDR3 coding DNA: TGCAGTGGGAGGTTATCCTACGAGCAGTACTTC. Translating gives CSGRLSYEQYF. The chain has TRBV20-1 and TRBJ2-7; TRBD2 might be the D (5 bases). V shed 7 bases and J shed 1 base, with 8 bases lying between them. CDR1 and CDR2 from the germline V gene are DFQATT and SNEGSKA (reference sequence). The CDR3 is 11 amino acids.